What follows is one T cell receptor (beta chain) and its context. Authors' processing steps: Estimated nucleated cell counts came from reference gene primer amplification. Clones were read by immunoSEQ multiplex PCR, and TCRdb kept only the in-frame ones, dropping some. V, J and clone size are taken as reported in that table, and D and trimming were inferred from the DNA itself. The repertoire has 150,000 or so clones, about four fifths of them found once; the top ten carry 25% to 30%. Trimming left V 0 bases short and J 8 bases short, with 16 bases between. There are 15 residues in the CDR3. CDR1 SNHLY and CDR2 FYNNEI come from the germline V gene. This sample is drawn from a study of blood T cell repertoires in COVID-19. Overall study context: The samples span acute and convalescent COVID-19 from the United States, Italy and Spain. Sources were T cells, B-cell-depleted T cells, or PBMCs; the material itself was cDNA or gDNA.

The J gene is TRBJ1-2, the V gene TRBV2; possibly TRBD1 for D (6 bases). The sequence derives from a woman aged 60-75 years with acute or convalescent COVID-19. Source material: peripheral blood. Written as DNA, the CDR3 is TGTGCCAGCAGTGAAGCGCTTCGGCAGGGGCTCGGCTACACCTTC. Translation: CASSEALRQGLGYTF.